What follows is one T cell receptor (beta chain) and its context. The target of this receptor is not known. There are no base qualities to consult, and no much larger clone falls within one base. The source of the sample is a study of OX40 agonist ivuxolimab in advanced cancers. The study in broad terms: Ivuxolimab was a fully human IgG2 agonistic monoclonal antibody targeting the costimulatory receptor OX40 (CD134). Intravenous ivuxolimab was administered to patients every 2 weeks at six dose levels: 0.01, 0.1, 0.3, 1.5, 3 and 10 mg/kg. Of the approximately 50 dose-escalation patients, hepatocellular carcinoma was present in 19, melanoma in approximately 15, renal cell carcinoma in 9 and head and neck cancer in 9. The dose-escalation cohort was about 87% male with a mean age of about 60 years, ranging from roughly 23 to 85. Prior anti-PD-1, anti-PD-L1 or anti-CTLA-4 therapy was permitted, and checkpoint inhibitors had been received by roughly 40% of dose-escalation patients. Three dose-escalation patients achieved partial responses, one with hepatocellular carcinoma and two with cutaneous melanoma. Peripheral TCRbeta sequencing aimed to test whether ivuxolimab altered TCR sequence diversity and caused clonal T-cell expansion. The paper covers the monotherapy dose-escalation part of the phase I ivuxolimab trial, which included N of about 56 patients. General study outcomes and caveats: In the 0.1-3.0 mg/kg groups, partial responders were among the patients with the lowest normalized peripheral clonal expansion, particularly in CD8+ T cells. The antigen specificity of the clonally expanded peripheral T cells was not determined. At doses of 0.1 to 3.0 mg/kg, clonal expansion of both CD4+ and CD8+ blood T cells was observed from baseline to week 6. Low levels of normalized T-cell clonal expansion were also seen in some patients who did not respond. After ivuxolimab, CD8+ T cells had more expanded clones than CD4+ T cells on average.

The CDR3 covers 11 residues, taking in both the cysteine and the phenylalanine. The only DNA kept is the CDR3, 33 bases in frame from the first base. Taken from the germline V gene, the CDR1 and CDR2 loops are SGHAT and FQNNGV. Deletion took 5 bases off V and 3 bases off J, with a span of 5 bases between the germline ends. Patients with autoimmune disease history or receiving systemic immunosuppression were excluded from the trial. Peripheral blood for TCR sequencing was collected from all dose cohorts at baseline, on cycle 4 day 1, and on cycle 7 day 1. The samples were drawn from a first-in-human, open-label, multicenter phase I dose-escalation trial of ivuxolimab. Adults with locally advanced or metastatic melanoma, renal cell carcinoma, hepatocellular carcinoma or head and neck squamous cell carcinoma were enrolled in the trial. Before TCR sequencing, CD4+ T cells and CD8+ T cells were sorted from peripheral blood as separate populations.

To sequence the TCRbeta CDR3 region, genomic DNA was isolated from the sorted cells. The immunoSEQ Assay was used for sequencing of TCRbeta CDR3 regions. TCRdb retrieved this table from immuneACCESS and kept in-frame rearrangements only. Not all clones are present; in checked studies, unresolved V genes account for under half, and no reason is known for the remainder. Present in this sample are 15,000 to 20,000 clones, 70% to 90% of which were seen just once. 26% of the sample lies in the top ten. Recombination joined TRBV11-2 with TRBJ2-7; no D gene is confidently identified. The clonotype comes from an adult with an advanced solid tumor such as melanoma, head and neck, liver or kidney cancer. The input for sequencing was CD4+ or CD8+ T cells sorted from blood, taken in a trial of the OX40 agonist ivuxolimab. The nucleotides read TGTGCCAGCAGCGCCGGCTACGAGCAGTACTTC. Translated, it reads CASSAGYEQYF.